This record looks at one TCR beta chain sequence and its context. The sample is drawn from a study of cytomegalovirus exposure and HLA in healthy donors. The CDR3 length is 13 residues. Germline V lookup: CDR1 SGHTA, CDR2 FQGNSA. The germline V and J ends were trimmed by 4 bases and 3 bases, with 7 bases remaining between them. Use of 60 Vbeta and 13 Jbeta primers characterized the PCR. Clones were read by immunoSEQ multiplex PCR, and TCRdb kept only the in-frame ones, dropping some. Among 90,000 to 100,000 clones listed, 70% to 80% were seen once. Sequenced sample: PBMCs. This chain uses TRBV7-2 with TRBJ1-5; D call uncertain. The TCR originated in a woman aged 55-70 years in good health and CMV-seropositive. CDR3 DNA sequence: TGTGCCAGCAGCTCCCGCGACAATCAGCCCCAGCATTTT. This codes for CASSSRDNQPQHF.